This T cell receptor (beta chain) derives from a study of molecular identifiers for immune sequencing clone quantification. Overall study: Split five ways in replicates, RNA from around 20,000 or 99,000 naive CD8 cells had four portions sequenced. General study findings and limits: The share of molecules held by clones above 20 RNA copies was over 97% in effector cells and under 1% in naive cells.

On this clonotype itself: Its antigen is currently unknown.

The CDR3 runs 16 residues. Germline CDR1 reads MRHNA; CDR2 reads SNTAGT. Trimming took 4 bases from V and 3 from J; bases not matched to a gene: 11. Libraries from naive CD8 cells were generated from around 18,000 to 910,000 sorted cells (with 10%, 30% or 50% RNA). One entry per CDR3 protein, called by TCRdb with MiXCR from the PCR reads. The sample consists of just under 65,000 distinct CDR3 sequences, around a sixth of them appearing once. Source material: naive CD8+ T cells from blood, with Jurkat cell RNA spiked in. Described subset: FACS-sorted CD8+CD4-CCR7+CD45RA+ naive T cells. The chain combines TRBV6-4 with TRBJ2-7; the match to TRBD2 covers 8 bases. The receptor was isolated from a human donor in good health. Some libraries in this study had Jurkat cell RNA spiked in. CDR3: CASSGSQRERGYEQYF. The DNA of the CDR3 is TGTGCCAGCAGTGGCTCCCAGCGGGAGAGGGGCTACGAGCAGTACTTC.